The rows below give T cell receptor beta chains drawn from one sample of a study of blood T cell repertoires in COVID-19. Measured with immunoSEQ multiplex PCR; TCRdb has only the in-frame clones, and not every one. The table has more than 100,000 clones, roughly 89% seen once; the top ten hold 3.8%. Sequencing was carried out using peripheral blood. Receptor source: a woman aged 60-70 years with COVID-19, enrolled during active disease. The CDR3 runs from the conserved cysteine through the conserved F or W. A D gene is named only where the DNA matches it firmly. Only some rows state a clone size, as once, few, many or a class for expanded clones.

cdr3_aa	cdr3_nt	j_call	v_call	clone_size	d_call
CASSLARTDNSPLHF	TGTGCCAGCAGCTTAGCAAGGACAGACAATTCACCCCTCCACTTT	TRBJ1-6	TRBV7-8	-	-
CATKRQGADGTEAFF	TGCGCCACCAAACGACAGGGGGCGGATGGCACTGAAGCTTTCTTT	TRBJ1-1	TRBV5-1	-	TRBD1
CASSTQGQGVYGYTF	TGTGCCAGTAGTACCCAAGGACAGGGGGTGTATGGCTACACCTTC	TRBJ1-2	TRBV19	-	TRBD1
CASSLGGNYGYTF	TGTGCCAGCAGCTTAGGAGGAAACTATGGCTACACCTTC	TRBJ1-2	TRBV7-9	-	-
CASRYGQGSPEAFF	TGTGCCAGCAGATACGGACAGGGGTCGCCTGAAGCTTTCTTT	TRBJ1-1	TRBV6-2/TRBV6-3	-	TRBD1
CASSEQGARGYTF	TGCGCCAGCAGCGAGCAGGGGGCGCGAGGCTACACCTTC	TRBJ1-2	TRBV5-1	-	TRBD1
CASSLGTGGASGEQYF	TGTGCCAGCAGCTTGGGGACAGGGGGCGCCTCCGGCGAGCAGTACTTC	TRBJ2-7	TRBV5-4	-	TRBD1
CASSKRAGGGSNQPQHF	TGTGCCAGTAGTAAGAGGGCAGGGGGCGGTTCCAATCAGCCCCAGCATTTT	TRBJ1-5	TRBV19	-	TRBD1
CASSIRGADTQYF	TGTGCCAGCAGCATCAGGGGGGCAGATACGCAGTATTTT	TRBJ2-3	TRBV7-8	-	-
CAINRAKEEKLFF	TGTGCCATAAACAGGGCGAAAGAGGAAAAACTGTTTTTT	TRBJ1-4	TRBV10-3	-	-
CASSQPRTGQGDGYTF	TGCGCCAGCAGCCAACCTAGGACAGGCCAGGGGGATGGCTACACCTTC	TRBJ1-2	TRBV4-1	-	TRBD1
CASSLQGRQPQHF	TGTGCCAGTAGTTTACAGGGGAGACAGCCCCAGCATTTT	TRBJ1-5	TRBV19	few	TRBD1
CASPKGGALTDTQYF	TGTGCCAGCCCCAAGGGGGGGGCGTTGACAGATACGCAGTATTTT	TRBJ2-3	TRBV19	-	-
CASSRRQGDSPLHF	TGTGCCAGCAGCCGCCGACAGGGGGATTCACCCCTCCACTTT	TRBJ1-6	TRBV7-2	-	TRBD1
CASSYYNRPRGNQPQHF	TGTGCCAGCAGTTATTATAACCGGCCTCGGGGCAATCAGCCCCAGCATTTT	TRBJ1-5	TRBV6-2/TRBV6-3	-	-
CASSVAQGYQPQHF	TGTGCCAGCAGTGTCGCTCAGGGGTACCAGCCCCAGCATTTT	TRBJ1-5	TRBV2	few	-